The 32 T cell receptor beta chains below all came from one sample that was sequenced in a study of spatial heterogeneity in lung cancer. Their antigens are not known. Time point here: sample taken at primary tumor resection. Overall study results and limits: Intratumoral expanded alpha and beta TCR counts were found to track tumor mutation counts.

TCRdb called the 5' RACE reads again in MiXCR, with one record for every CDR3 protein. The table has roughly 7,000 distinct CDR3 sequences, 13% to 15% seen once. The material sequenced was lung tumor tissue, taken at surgery. The receptors were gathered from a female donor with early-stage non-small cell lung cancer.

This clonotype was seen ten or more times. Within a library made for alpha chains, this beta chain is off target, and its count is uninformative. The J gene is TRBJ2-1, the V gene TRBV30; TRBD2 matches at 14 bases. Unmatched junction bases numbered 6, after V lost 0 bases and J lost 8 bases. Germline values: CDR1 GTSNPN, CDR2 SVGIG (reference sequence). This CDR3 has 16 residues. The CDR3 nucleotides read TGTGCCTGGAGTGTAGGGACTAGCGGGGGAGGAGATGAGCAGTTCTTC. This gives the protein CAWSVGTSGGGDEQFF. Based on the CDR3 plus reference TRBV30 and TRBJ2-1, the full variable domain is SQTIHQWPATLVQPVGSPLSLECTVEGTSNPNLYWYRQAAGRGLQLLFYSVGIGQISSEVPQNLSASRPQDRQFILSSKKLLLSDSGFYLCAWSVGTSGGGDEQFFGPGTRLTVL.

This clonotype occurred many times. This beta chain appears as a stray read in a library generated for alpha chains; its size is not informative. V usage is TRBV20-1 and J usage is TRBJ2-7; 9 bases are a match to TRBD1. CDR1 DFQATT and CDR2 SNEGSKA come from the germline V gene (reference sequence). The length of the CDR3 is 15 residues. The V gene end was trimmed by 6 bases and the J gene end by 3 bases; junction bases not matched to a gene: 12. CDR3 in DNA: TGCAGTGCCCCAGCGACAGGGGGTGACCTCTACGAGCAGTACTTC. Translation gives CSAPATGGDLYEQYF.

About this clonotype itself: This beta chain slipped into a library made for alpha chains as a stray read, so its size is not meaningful. The chain recombines TRBV5-1 with TRBJ1-1; 9 nucleotides agree with TRBD1. The CDR3 has 15 residues. After removal of 4 bases from V and 5 bases from J, the junction contained 9 bases not matched to a gene. In germline, CDR1 is SGHRS, CDR2 YFSETQ. CDR3 loop: CASSTLQGAGTEAFF. The CDR3, as DNA: TGCGCCAGCAGCACTCTACAGGGGGCTGGGACTGAAGCTTTCTTT. Supplemented by reference TRBV5-1 and TRBJ1-1, the full variable domain reads KAGVTQTPRYLIKTRGQQVTLSCSPISGHRSVSWYQQTPGQGLQFLFEYFSETQRNKGNFPGRFSGRQFSNSRSEMNVSTLELGDSALYLCASSTLQGAGTEAFFGQGTRLTVV.

This clonotype was seen a single time. A library made for alpha chains picked up this beta chain off target, so its size means little. This sequence joins TRBV20-1 and TRBJ2-1, with 8 bases fitting TRBD2. CDR3 length: 14 residues. V trimming: 1 base; J trimming: 4 bases; junction bases outside the gene matches: 3. CDR1 DFQATT and CDR2 SNEGSKA come from the germline V gene (reference sequence). CDR3 nucleotides: TGCAGTGCTAGAGGTAGCGGGACTTACAATGAGCAGTTCTTC. This gives the protein CSARGSGTYNEQFF.

As concerns this clonotype: Since it is a stray read in a library aimed at alpha chains, this beta chain has a size that is not meaningful. This chain connects TRBV20-1 to TRBJ1-2; TRBD1 is a possible D gene (6 bases). V lost 4 bases and J 4 bases, leaving 13 bases between the germline ends. Per the germline V gene, CDR1 is DFQATT and CDR2 is SNEGSKA (reference sequence). This CDR3 region has 13 residues. The chain's CDR3 is CSATDRPSYGYTF. The CDR3 coding sequence is TGCAGTGCTACCGACAGGCCCTCCTATGGCTACACCTTC.

This clonotype is categorized as medium-sized. The library was built for alpha chains, so this beta chain is an off-target read and its size means little. This chain connects TRBV2 to TRBJ2-1; TRBD1 might be the D (5 bases). With 8 bases removed from V and 12 bases from J, the gap between germline ends came to 14 bases. CDR1 is SNHLY, CDR2 FYNNEI, per germline. The CDR3 loop spans 11 amino acids. The CDR3 DNA sequence: TGTGCCAGCGAAGGGGCCCAAGGGCAGTTCTTC. It translates to CASEGAQGQFF. The whole variable domain, remainder taken from reference TRBV2 and TRBJ2-1, is EPEVTQTPSHQVTQMGQEVILRCVPISNHLYFYWYRQILGQKVEFLVSFYNNEISEKSEIFDDQFSVERPDGSNFTLKIRSTKLEDSAMYFCASEGAQGQFFGPGTRLTVL.

The sample holds many counts of this clonotype. The size of this beta chain means little, since it is a stray read in a library made for alpha chains. The CDR3 sequence: CASSSGTGVEYGYTF. Written as DNA, the CDR3 is TGTGCCAGCAGCTCAGGGACAGGGGTTGAGTATGGCTACACCTTC. This chain joins TRBV7-6 and TRBJ1-2; 10 nucleotides match TRBD1. CDR1 is SGHVS, CDR2 FNYEAQ, per germline. The V and J ends lost 4 bases and 5 bases, in that order; junction bases with no gene match: 7. CDR3 length: 15 amino acids.

This clonotype ranks as medium-sized. The library was prepared for alpha chains; this beta chain is a stray read, so its frequency means little. The chain uses TRBV4-3 and TRBJ1-6; D gene uncertain. The CDR3 extends over 13 amino acids. Trimming removed 4 bases at V and 5 bases at J, with 6 bases between. Germline V gene data show CDR1 as LGHNA and CDR2 as YSLEER. CDR3 sequence reads: CASSRGNNSPLHF. The CDR3 bases are TGCGCCAGCAGCCGCGGGAATAATTCACCCCTCCACTTT.

This clonotype was detected many times. This beta chain represents an off-target read in a library built for alpha chains; its size is of limited meaning. This chain connects TRBV7-9 to TRBJ2-7; TRBD2 matches 10 bases. The V and J ends lost 3 bases and 1 base, in that order; junction bases with no gene match: 3. This CDR3 comprises 15 residues. Germline-derived CDR1 and CDR2 are SEHNR and FQNEAQ (reference sequence). CDR3 protein: CASSFPTSGSYEQYF. In DNA form, the CDR3 reads TGTGCCAGCAGCTTCCCGACTAGCGGGTCCTACGAGCAGTACTTC.

At least ten counts were recorded for this clonotype. This beta chain is off target for a library built for alpha chains, so its abundance means little. The genes are TRBV28 and TRBJ2-3; 7 nucleotides match TRBD2. The CDR3 covers 18 residues. Trimming at V came to 5 bases and at J to 0 bases, leaving 14 bases not matched to a gene. Germline assignment: CDR1 MDHEN and CDR2 SYDVKM. DNA of the CDR3: TGTGCCAGCAGTGACCTGAGACTAGCAGACCCTAGCACAGATACGCAGTATTTT. It encodes CASSDLRLADPSTDTQYF.

By sample fraction, this clonotype is medium-sized. At one end the junction does not follow the germline gene, possibly because of a read error. This beta chain lies outside the target of a library built for alpha chains; its clone size means little. This sequence joins TRBV12-3 or TRBV12-4 and TRBJ1-1; D ambiguous. The CDR3 loop spans 9 amino acids. CDR3 DNA: TGTGCCAGCGGCTTACGTCTGAACTTT. This encodes CASGLRLNF.

Of note for this clonotype: Because this beta chain is a stray read in a library intended to capture alpha chains, its abundance should not be given much weight. The V call is TRBV20-1, the J call TRBJ2-7; D is perhaps TRBD1 or TRBD2 (5 bases each). The germline CDR1 and CDR2 sequences are DFQATT and SNEGSKA (reference sequence). Trimming removed 6 bases from V and 2 bases from J, with 14 bases in between. This CDR3 is 13 amino acids long. The CDR3: CSATRDGPYEQYF. CDR3 in DNA: TGCAGTGCCACCCGGGACGGCCCCTACGAGCAGTACTTC.

This clonotype was recorded at least ten times. The library was built for alpha chains, so this beta chain is an off-target read and its size means little. This chain connects TRBV25-1 to TRBJ2-3; the D is unclear. Trimming shortened V by 6 bases and J by 14 bases, and 15 bases separated the two germline ends. There are 11 residues in the CDR3. Germline lookup yields CDR1 MGHDK and CDR2 SYGVNS. Here the CDR3 DNA reads TGTGCCAGCAGCAACGGGCCTAGACGGTATTTT. Residues: CASSNGPRRYF.

This clonotype was detected many times. Found in a library prepared for alpha chains, this beta chain is an off-target read, and its abundance has little meaning. The chain employs TRBV30 and TRBJ2-2, with D possibly TRBD1 on 6 matching bases. The germline V gene has CDR1 GTSNPN and CDR2 SVGIG (reference sequence). V was cut by 4 bases and J by 5 bases, with 14 bases left in between. CDR3 size: 14 residues. The CDR3 nucleotides are TGTGCCTGGATGAATTTCCAGGGGACCGGGGAGCTGTTTTTT. This encodes CAWMNFQGTGELFF.

This clonotype was counted at least ten times. A library prepared for alpha chains yielded this beta chain as an off-target read; its size is of little meaning. This chain connects TRBV11-2 to TRBJ2-5; D gene uncertain. CDR1 and CDR2 from the germline V gene are SGHAT and FQNNGV. V shed 0 bases and J shed 6 bases, with 11 bases lying between them. The CDR3 has 14 residues. In DNA, the CDR3 is TGTGCCAGCAGCTTAGAGGAAGGGCGAAAGACCCAGTACTTC. It specifies CASSLEEGRKTQYF.

Points on this clonotype: Within a library made for alpha chains, this beta chain is off target, and its count is uninformative. The chain carries TRBV6-4 and TRBJ2-3; 8 nucleotides match TRBD2. After removal of 5 bases from V and 1 base from J, the junction contained 5 bases not matched to a gene. The CDR3 is made up of 15 amino acids. CDR1 and CDR2 (germline): MRHNA, SNTAGT. CDR3 amino acids: CASSPEAGGTDTQYF. For the CDR3, the DNA is TGTGCCAGCAGTCCCGAAGCGGGAGGCACAGATACGCAGTATTTT.

Ten or more counts support this clonotype. Because this beta chain is a stray read in a library intended to capture alpha chains, its abundance should not be given much weight. The chain joins TRBV9 to TRBJ2-7, with 7 bases lining up with TRBD1. V was clipped by 3 bases and J by 2 bases; unmatched bases: 2. The CDR3 has 13 amino acids. Germline V gives CDR1 SGDLS, CDR2 YYNGEE. CDR3 region: CASSGQGAYEQYF. The CDR3, as DNA: TGTGCCAGCAGCGGTCAGGGGGCCTACGAGCAGTACTTC.

By share, this clonotype counts as medium-sized. This beta chain lies outside the target of a library built for alpha chains; its clone size means little. The chain carries TRBV25-1 and TRBJ2-7, with D perhaps TRBD1 (5 bases). V dropped 6 bases and J dropped 4 bases, with 7 bases sitting between them. The CDR3 has 11 amino acids. Germline V gene sequence: CDR1 MGHDK, CDR2 SYGVNS. CDR3 in DNA: TGTGCCAGCAGGCAGGGTTACGAGCAGTACTTC. This gives the protein CASRQGYEQYF.

This clonotype has ten or more counts. Found in a library prepared for alpha chains, this beta chain is an off-target read, and its abundance has little meaning. The chain links TRBV16 to TRBJ1-2; D is ambiguous. This CDR3 is built from 14 residues. Germline CDR1 is KGHSY and CDR2 is FQNENV. Trimming pared 2 bases from V and 0 bases from J, leaving 7 bases between. The CDR3: CASSQGSTNYGYTF. CDR3 sequence (DNA): TGTGCCAGCAGCCAAGGCAGTACTAACTATGGCTACACCTTC. Looking up the rest from reference TRBV16 and TRBJ1-2 gives the full variable domain: GEEVAQTPKHLVRGEGQKAKLYCAPIKGHSYVFWYQQVLKNEFKFLISFQNENVFDETGMPKERFSAKCLPNSPCSLEIQATKLEDSAVYFCASSQGSTNYGYTFGSGTRLTVV.

Turning to this clonotype: A read error may account for a junction end that differs from germline. This beta chain is an unintended read in a library built for alpha chains; its size means little. The gene calls are TRBV28 and TRBJ2-1, with 14 bases fitting TRBD2. The CDR3 covers 14 residues. The germline CDR1 and CDR2 sequences are MDHEN and SYDVKM. CDR3 amino acids: CASSPTSGRARGIF. The CDR3 DNA is TGTGCCAGCAGTCCGACTAGCGGGAGGGCCCGCGGGATCTTC.

This clonotype was observed at least ten times. Since it is a stray read in a library aimed at alpha chains, this beta chain has a size that is not meaningful. The chain has TRBV5-6 and TRBJ1-1, with D perhaps TRBD1 (5 bases). The CDR3 sequence is 14 residues long. In germline, CDR1 is SGHDT, CDR2 YYEEEE. V shed 6 bases and J shed 0 bases, with 12 bases lying between them. CDR3 DNA: TGTGCCAGCACCCCCGGGACGTTGAACACTGAAGCTTTCTTT. The encoded protein is CASTPGTLNTEAFF.

By share of the sample, this clonotype is medium-sized. A library prepared for alpha chains yielded this beta chain as an off-target read; its size is of little meaning. V and J are TRBV3-1 and TRBJ1-1; tentative D call: TRBD1 (6 bases). Trimming removed 3 bases at V and 2 bases at J, with 13 bases between. The CDR3 has 15 amino acids. In germline, CDR1 is LGHDT, CDR2 YNNKEL (reference sequence). The chain's CDR3 is CASSHADRSNTEAFF. CDR3 DNA: TGTGCCAGCAGCCATGCGGACAGAAGTAACACTGAAGCTTTCTTT.

This clonotype is deemed large. This beta chain lies outside the target of a library built for alpha chains; its clone size means little. The V and J genes are TRBV6-5 and TRBJ1-2; D might be TRBD1 (5 bases). Looked up from germline, CDR1 is MNHEY and CDR2 is SVGAGI. Deletions cut 5 bases from V and 2 bases from J, with 12 bases between. CDR3 length: 14 residues. The CDR3, as DNA: TGTGCCAGCAGTCCCAGGGACCGCAACTATGGCTACACCTTC. As protein: CASSPRDRNYGYTF.

This clonotype was recorded a few times. As an off-target read in a library built for alpha chains, this beta chain has a frequency of little significance. The chain couples TRBV30 to TRBJ1-1; D remains unclear. V was clipped by 0 bases and J by 4 bases, with 12 bases between them. The length of the CDR3 is 14 residues. Per the germline V gene, CDR1 is GTSNPN and CDR2 is SVGIG (reference sequence). The CDR3: CAWSVEVVGTEAFF. The CDR3 DNA sequence: TGTGCCTGGAGTGTAGAGGTTGTCGGCACTGAAGCTTTCTTT.

As regards this clonotype: This beta chain was picked up by a library intended for alpha chains and is off target, so its count carries little meaning. The genes are TRBV12-3 or TRBV12-4 and TRBJ2-7, with TRBD2 identical over 14 bases. The CDR3 is 19 residues long. With V trimmed by 2 bases and J by 3 bases, 12 bases remained unmatched. The CDR3: CASSLPGTSGSGVVYEQYF. Here the CDR3 DNA reads TGTGCCAGCAGTTTACCCGGGACTAGCGGGAGTGGAGTGGTCTACGAGCAGTACTTC.

This clonotype was seen repeatedly, ten times or more. Because the library targeted alpha chains, this beta chain is an off-target read whose size means little. The J gene is TRBJ1-5, the V gene TRBV7-9, with a possible D match to TRBD1 (5 bases). V lost 7 bases to trimming and J lost 5 bases, with 12 bases between them. The CDR3 loop spans 13 amino acids. Germline values: CDR1 SEHNR, CDR2 FQNEAQ (reference sequence). In DNA, the CDR3 is TGTGCCAGCACGGGGGACCATGATCAGCCCCAGCATTTT. It is translated as CASTGDHDQPQHF.

In this sample, this clonotype turned up many times. Within a library made for alpha chains, this beta chain is off target, and its count is uninformative. The chain links TRBV6-1 to TRBJ2-3; D possibly matches TRBD1 or TRBD2 (5 bases each). V shed 5 bases and J shed 2 bases, with 14 bases lying between them. Germline V CDR1 and CDR2: MNHNS, SASEGT. There are 15 residues in the CDR3. The DNA of the CDR3 is TGTGCCAGCAGTACCCGGGACGGAATCACAGATACGCAGTATTTT. As protein: CASSTRDGITDTQYF.

Relative to its sample, this clonotype is medium-sized (0.01 to 0.1%). This beta chain was picked up by a library intended for alpha chains and is off target, so its count carries little meaning. The gene calls are TRBV12-3 or TRBV12-4 and TRBJ2-1; 9 nucleotides align to TRBD2. This CDR3 spans 17 amino acids. With V trimmed by 0 bases and J by 7 bases, 10 bases remained unmatched. The CDR3 sequence is CASSLAAISGGRNEQFF. The CDR3 DNA sequence: TGTGCCAGCAGTTTAGCAGCCATTAGCGGGGGTAGGAATGAGCAGTTCTTC.

At least ten counts were recorded for this clonotype. This beta chain is an off-target read within a library intended for alpha chains, so its frequency means little. This chain connects TRBV29-1 to TRBJ2-1; D not resolved. The CDR3 length is 17 residues. Germline CDR1 reads SQVTM; CDR2 reads ANQGSEA. V was pared by 3 bases and J by 0 bases, with 18 bases between. The CDR3 DNA follows: TGCAGCGTTGATAATAGGGCTCGCAGTTACTCCTACAATGAGCAGTTCTTC. This gives the protein CSVDNRARSYSYNEQFF.

This clonotype has a count of ten or more. This beta chain came through as a stray read in a library set up for alpha chains, and its size says little. The V and J genes are TRBV5-6 and TRBJ1-4; 7 bases line up with TRBD1. The ends lost 4 bases at V and 2 bases at J; junction bases unmatched: 2. The CDR3 is 14 residues long. Looked up from germline, CDR1 is SGHDT and CDR2 is YYEEEE. CDR3 in amino acids: CASSRTGTNEKLFF. Here the CDR3 DNA reads TGTGCCAGCAGCAGGACAGGTACTAATGAAAAACTGTTTTTT.

This clonotype occurred many times. This beta chain slipped into a library made for alpha chains as a stray read, so its size is not meaningful. The chain couples TRBV6-6 to TRBJ2-5; TRBD2 might be the D (7 bases). This CDR3 region has 16 residues. V was cut by 5 bases and J by 3 bases, with 19 bases left in between. CDR1 and CDR2 (germline): MNHNY, SVGAGI (reference sequence). DNA of the CDR3: TGTGCCAGCAGTCGGGGGGCCGGGACAATGAAAGAGACCCAGTACTTC. Its translation is CASSRGAGTMKETQYF.

This clonotype was recorded many times. The library was built for alpha chains, so this beta chain is an off-target read and its size means little. The V and J genes are TRBV3-1 and TRBJ2-7, with D maybe TRBD1 (5 bases). Per the germline V gene, CDR1 is LGHDT and CDR2 is YNNKEL (reference sequence). Trimming stripped 3 bases from V and 7 bases from J, with 7 bases between. The CDR3 totals 11 residues. CDR3 nucleotides: TGTGCCAGCAGCCAGCAGGGAGAGCAGTACTTC. Translation gives CASSQQGEQYF.